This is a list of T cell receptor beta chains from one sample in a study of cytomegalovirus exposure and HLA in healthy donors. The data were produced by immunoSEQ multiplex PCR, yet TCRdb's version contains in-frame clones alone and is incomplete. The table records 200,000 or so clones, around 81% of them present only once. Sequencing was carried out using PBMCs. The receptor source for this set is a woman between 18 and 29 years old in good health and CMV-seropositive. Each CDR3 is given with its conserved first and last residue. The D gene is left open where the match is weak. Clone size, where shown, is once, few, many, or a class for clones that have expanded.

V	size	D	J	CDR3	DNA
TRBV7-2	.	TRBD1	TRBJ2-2	CASSLEGGGFSILSGELFF	TGTGCCAGCAGCTTAGAAGGGGGCGGGTTCTCGATCTTGTCCGGGGAGCTGTTTTTT
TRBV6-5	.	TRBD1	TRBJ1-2	CAGRDRGSGYTF	TGTGCCGGCCGGGACAGGGGATCTGGCTACACCTTC
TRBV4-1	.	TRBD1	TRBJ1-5	CASSQARGLGDQPQHF	TGCGCCAGCAGCCAGGCTAGGGGGCTCGGGGATCAGCCCCAGCATTTT
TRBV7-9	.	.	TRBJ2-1	CASSLGSQGYNEQFF	TGTGCCAGCAGCTTAGGGAGCCAGGGATACAATGAGCAGTTCTTC
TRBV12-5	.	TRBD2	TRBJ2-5	CASGHGGGKTQYF	TGTGCTAGTGGCCACGGGGGGGGAAAGACCCAGTACTTC
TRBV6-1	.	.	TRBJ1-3	CASSKGRGSGNTIYF	TGTGCCAGCAGCAAAGGGAGGGGCTCTGGAAACACCATATATTTT
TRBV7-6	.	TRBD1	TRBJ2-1	CASSQPGQAYNEQFF	TGTGCCAGCAGCCAACCGGGACAGGCTTACAATGAGCAGTTCTTC
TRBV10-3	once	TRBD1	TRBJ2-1	CAISDRTGTGGSYNEQFF	TGTGCCATCAGTGACCGAACCGGGACAGGGGGCTCCTACAATGAGCAGTTCTTC
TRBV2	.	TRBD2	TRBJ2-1	CASNERGGYNEQFF	TGTGCCAGCAATGAGCGGGGGGGCTACAATGAGCAGTTCTTC
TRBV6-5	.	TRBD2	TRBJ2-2	CASTHSGGSTGELFF	TGTGCCAGCACCCATAGCGGGGGATCAACCGGGGAGCTGTTTTTT
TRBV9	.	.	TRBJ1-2	CASSGGVSYGYTF	TGTGCCAGCAGCGGGGGAGTAAGCTATGGCTACACCTTC
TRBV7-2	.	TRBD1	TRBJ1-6	CASSATGGLINSPLHF	TGTGCCAGCAGCGCGACAGGGGGTCTCATTAATTCACCCCTCCACTTT